This T cell receptor beta chain originates from a study of T cell responses to AZD1222 COVID-19 vaccine. The germline CDR1 and CDR2 sequences are LNHDA and SQIVND (reference sequence). The CDR3 runs 13 residues. Trimming removed 8 bases from V and 6 bases from J; junction bases left unmatched: 6. The method was immunoSEQ multiplex PCR; TCRdb's version includes in-frame clones alone and lacks a portion of them. The sample contains 90,000 to 150,000 clones, about 93% of which appear only once. The material was peripheral blood, obtained 28 days after the second dose of the MenACWY control vaccine. The gene calls are TRBV19 and TRBJ1-5; 8 bases are shared with TRBD1. This TCR came from an adult who received the MenACWY meningococcal vaccine as a control. CDR3 bases: TGTGCCAGTTCAACAGGGGGAGGTCAGCCCCAGCATTTT. Encoded protein: CASSTGGGQPQHF.